This T cell receptor beta chain was identified during a study of T cells in Graves' hyperthyroidism and ophthalmopathy. The wider study: The authors collected peripheral blood at initial diagnosis, before any treatment.

This clonotype appeared many times. This sequence may be a read error, since a much larger clone differs from it by one base. Germline CDR1 reads DFQATT; CDR2 reads SNEGSKA (reference sequence). This CDR3 is 16 amino acids long. The blood was taken when hyperthyroidism was first diagnosed, before any ophthalmopathy symptoms showed up. The source material, RNA transcripts, was used to amplify TCR beta CDR3 regions. The TCR CDR3 was amplified in a first-round RT-PCR using the HTBI primer set. TCRdb redid the calling of the multiplex PCR reads with MiXCR, one entry per CDR3 protein. The sample consists of some 600,000 distinct CDR3 sequences, about 15% of them appearing once.

The V and J genes are TRBV20-1 and TRBJ1-1, with 9 positions matching TRBD1. Sequencing used blood. This TCR came from a woman in her 30s with Graves' hyperthyroidism that later progressed to Graves' ophthalmopathy. The CDR3 loop reads CSAPPSTGTGNIEAFF. The CDR3 nucleotides are TGCAGTGCTCCGCCCTCCACCGGGACAGGGAACATTGAAGCTTTCTTT.